The clone carrying this TCR beta chain was observed a few times. The data stem from a study of identical twins. TCRdb called the 5' RACE reads again in MiXCR, with one record for every CDR3 protein. The table includes hundreds of thousands of distinct CDR3 sequences, just over 7% detected once. The length of the CDR3 is 15 residues. V trimming: 7 bases; J trimming: 4 bases; junction bases outside the gene matches: 6. The same specimen was also included in a second study, on yellow fever vaccine responses in identical twins.

The chain employs TRBV12-3 or TRBV12-4 and TRBJ2-2; 10 nucleotides align to TRBD2. The sample was PBMCs. The receptor was isolated from a woman aged 18-35 years in good health. CDR3 in amino acids: CASNPAGGATGELFF. As DNA, the CDR3 is TGTGCCAGCAATCCAGCGGGAGGGGCCACCGGGGAGCTGTTTTTT.